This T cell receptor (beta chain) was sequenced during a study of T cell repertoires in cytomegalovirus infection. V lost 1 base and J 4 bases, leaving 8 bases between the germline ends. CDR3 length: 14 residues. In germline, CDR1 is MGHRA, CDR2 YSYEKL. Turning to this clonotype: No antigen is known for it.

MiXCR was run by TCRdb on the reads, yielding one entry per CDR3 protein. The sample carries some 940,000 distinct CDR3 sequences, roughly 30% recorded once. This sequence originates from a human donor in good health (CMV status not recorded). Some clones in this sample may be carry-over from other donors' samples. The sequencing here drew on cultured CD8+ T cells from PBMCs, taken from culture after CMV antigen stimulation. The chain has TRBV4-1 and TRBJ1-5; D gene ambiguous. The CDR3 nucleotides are TGCGCCAGCAGCCAAGGGATAGGGAATCAGCCCCAGCATTTT. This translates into CASSQGIGNQPQHF.